This is a list of T cell receptor beta chains from one sample in a study of blood T cell repertoires in COVID-19. Some clones are missing from TCRdb's copy, which holds only in-frame ones; the method was immunoSEQ multiplex PCR. The data contain 250,000 to 300,000 clones, approximately 86% of them seen just once; the ten biggest clones take up 1%. The sample taken for sequencing was PBMCs or T cells enriched from blood (not recorded which). Receptor source: a woman under 40 who had recovered from COVID-19. CDR3s leave out the opening cysteine and the closing phenylalanine or tryptophan. The order of the fields is V gene, J gene, CDR3 protein.

>TRBV7-2|TRBJ2-5
ASSLEGQGTAQY
>TRBV15|TRBJ1-5
ATKGRQGSNQPQH
>TRBV2|TRBJ2-3
ASRLASGSTDTQY
>TRBV18|TRBJ1-1
ASSRRTGEGTEAF
>TRBV5-1|TRBJ2-2
ASRDDGQGNTGELF
>TRBV28|TRBJ2-7
ASSQAGPTSFEQY
>TRBV19|TRBJ1-1
ASLPTDLNTEAF
>TRBV12-3/TRBV12-4|TRBJ1-3
ASRPDRRNTIY
>TRBV5-8|TRBJ2-3
ASSQGTTDTDTQY
>TRBV4-3|TRBJ2-3
ASSHDRGRGTDTQY